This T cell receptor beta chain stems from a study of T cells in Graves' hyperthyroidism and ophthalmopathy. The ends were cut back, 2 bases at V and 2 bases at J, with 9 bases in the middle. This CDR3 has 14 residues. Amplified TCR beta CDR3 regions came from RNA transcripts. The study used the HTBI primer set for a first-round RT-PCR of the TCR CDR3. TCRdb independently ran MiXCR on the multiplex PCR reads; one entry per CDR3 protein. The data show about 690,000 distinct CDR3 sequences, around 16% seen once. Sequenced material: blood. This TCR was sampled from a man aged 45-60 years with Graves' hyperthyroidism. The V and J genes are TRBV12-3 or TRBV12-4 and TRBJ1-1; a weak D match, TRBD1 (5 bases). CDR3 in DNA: TGTGCCAGCAGTTTAATGAGGGGAAACACTGAAGCTTTCTTT. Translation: CASSLMRGNTEAFF.